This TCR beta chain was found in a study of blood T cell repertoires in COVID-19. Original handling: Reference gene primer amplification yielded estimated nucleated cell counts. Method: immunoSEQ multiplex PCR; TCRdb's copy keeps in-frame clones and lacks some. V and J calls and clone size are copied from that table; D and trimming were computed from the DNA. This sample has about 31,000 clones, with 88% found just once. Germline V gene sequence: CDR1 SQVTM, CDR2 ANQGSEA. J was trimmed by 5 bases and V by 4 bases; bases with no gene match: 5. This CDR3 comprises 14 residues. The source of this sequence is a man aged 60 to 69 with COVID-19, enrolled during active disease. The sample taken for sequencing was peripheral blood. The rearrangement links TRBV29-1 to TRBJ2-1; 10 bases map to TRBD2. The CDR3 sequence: CSVVSGRVNNEQFF. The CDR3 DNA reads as TGCAGCGTTGTCAGCGGGAGGGTGAACAATGAGCAGTTCTTC.